This T cell receptor beta chain was recovered during a study of B cell selection in AIRE deficiency. Study-level results: About 31% of healthy-donor shared Treg TCRbeta sequences appeared in patient Tconv cells. Only around a tenth of more than 3,000 shared Treg sequences were patient-specific; 30% to 40% healthy-specific.

Regulatory T cells were sorted as CD4+CD25hiCD127low/negative cells. Controls came from healthy donors unrelated to patients. Remarks on this clone: Its target is unknown.

V trimming: 5 bases; J trimming: 2 bases; junction bases outside the gene matches: 17. In germline, CDR1 is MDHEN, CDR2 SYDVKM. This CDR3 has 19 amino acids. Profiling relied on immunoSEQ multiplex PCR, and the TCRdb table lists in-frame clones only, not all of them. There are approximately 26,000 clones in the sample; around 92% occur only once, and 1.1% lies in the top ten. Specimen: CD4+CD25+ Tregs sorted from PBMCs. The TCR originated in a human donor in good health. The V and J genes are TRBV28 and TRBJ1-2, with TRBD1 identical over 10 bases. CDR3 bases: TGTGCCAGCAGTCCAACCGAGGGGACAGGGGCAAGTGGAAACTATGGCTACACCTTC. Encoded protein: CASSPTEGTGASGNYGYTF.